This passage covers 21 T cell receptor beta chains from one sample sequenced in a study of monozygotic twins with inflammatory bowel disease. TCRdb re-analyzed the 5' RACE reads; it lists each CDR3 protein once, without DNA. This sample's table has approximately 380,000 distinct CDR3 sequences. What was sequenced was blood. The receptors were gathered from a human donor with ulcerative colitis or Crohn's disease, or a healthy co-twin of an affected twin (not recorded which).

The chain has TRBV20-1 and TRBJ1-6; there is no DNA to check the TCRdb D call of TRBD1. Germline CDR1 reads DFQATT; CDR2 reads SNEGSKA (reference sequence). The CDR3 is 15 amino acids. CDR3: CSARVSDREGSPLHF.

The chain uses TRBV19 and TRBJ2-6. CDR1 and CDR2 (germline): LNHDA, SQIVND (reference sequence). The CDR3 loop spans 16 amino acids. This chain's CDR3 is CASSIGERSGANVLTF.

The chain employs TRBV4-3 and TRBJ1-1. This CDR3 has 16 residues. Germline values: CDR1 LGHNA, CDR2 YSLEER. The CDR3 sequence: CTSSHLGGNMNTEAFF.

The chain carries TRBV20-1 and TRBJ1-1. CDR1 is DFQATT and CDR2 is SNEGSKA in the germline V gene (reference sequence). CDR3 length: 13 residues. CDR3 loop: CSASALAGTEAFF.

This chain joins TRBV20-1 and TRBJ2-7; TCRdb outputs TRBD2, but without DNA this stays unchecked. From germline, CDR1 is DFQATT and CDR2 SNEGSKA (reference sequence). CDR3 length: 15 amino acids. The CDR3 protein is CSSSWGRGGPYEQYF.

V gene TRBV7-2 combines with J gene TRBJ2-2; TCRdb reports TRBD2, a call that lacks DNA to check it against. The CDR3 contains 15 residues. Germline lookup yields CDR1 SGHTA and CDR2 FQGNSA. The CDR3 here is CASRQAGGRTGELFF.

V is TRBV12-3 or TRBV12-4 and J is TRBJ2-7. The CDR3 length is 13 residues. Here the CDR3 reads CASSFITPNEQYF.

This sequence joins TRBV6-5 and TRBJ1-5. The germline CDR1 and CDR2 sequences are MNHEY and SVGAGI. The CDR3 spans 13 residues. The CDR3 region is CASSYREEQPQHF.

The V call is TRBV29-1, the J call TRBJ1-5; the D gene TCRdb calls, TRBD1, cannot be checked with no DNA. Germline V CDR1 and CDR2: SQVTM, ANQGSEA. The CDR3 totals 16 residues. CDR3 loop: CSVTLQGGGRNQPQHF.

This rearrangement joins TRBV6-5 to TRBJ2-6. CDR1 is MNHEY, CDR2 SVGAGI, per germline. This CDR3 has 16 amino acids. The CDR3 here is CASSYSKNSGANVLTF.

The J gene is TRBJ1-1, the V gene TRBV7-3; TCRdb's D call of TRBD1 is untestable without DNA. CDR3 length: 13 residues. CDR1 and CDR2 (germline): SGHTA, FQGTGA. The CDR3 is CASSLIQGTEAFF. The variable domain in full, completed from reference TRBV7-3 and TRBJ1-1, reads GAGVSQTPSNKVTEKGKYVELRCDPISGHTALYWYRQSLGQGPEFLIYFQGTGAADDSGLPNDRFFAVRPEGSVSTLKIQRTERGDSAVYLCASSLIQGTEAFFGQGTRLTVV.

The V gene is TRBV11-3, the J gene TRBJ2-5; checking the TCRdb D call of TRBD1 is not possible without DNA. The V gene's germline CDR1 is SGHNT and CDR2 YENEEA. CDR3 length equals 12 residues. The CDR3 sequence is CASSSLNETQYF.

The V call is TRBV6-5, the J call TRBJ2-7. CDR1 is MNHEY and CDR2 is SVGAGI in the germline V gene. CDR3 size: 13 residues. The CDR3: CASSYSMTAEQYF.

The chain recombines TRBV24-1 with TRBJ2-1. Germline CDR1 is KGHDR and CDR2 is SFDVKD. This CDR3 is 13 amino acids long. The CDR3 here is CATRDSNYNEQFF.

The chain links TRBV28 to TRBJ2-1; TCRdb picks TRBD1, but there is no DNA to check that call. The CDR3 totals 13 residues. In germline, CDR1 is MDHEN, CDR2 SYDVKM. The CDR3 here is CASRNTGVHEQFF.

CDR3 sequence reads: CASSPGTFYNSPLHF. This rearrangement joins TRBV18 to TRBJ1-6. Germline loops: CDR1 KGHSH, CDR2 LQKENI. CDR3 size: 15 residues.

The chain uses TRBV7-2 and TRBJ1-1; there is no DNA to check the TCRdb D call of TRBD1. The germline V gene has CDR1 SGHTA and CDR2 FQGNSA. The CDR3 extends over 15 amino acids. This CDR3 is CASSQPGQGMTEAFF.

CDR3 in amino acids: CATGGQGNAGELFF. The genes are TRBV10-3 and TRBJ2-2; TCRdb returns TRBD1, unconfirmable since there is no DNA. This CDR3 contains 14 residues. The germline V gene encodes CDR1 ENHRY and CDR2 SYGVKD.

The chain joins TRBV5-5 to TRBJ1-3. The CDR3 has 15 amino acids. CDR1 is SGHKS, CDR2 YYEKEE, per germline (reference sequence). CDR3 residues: CASSFVTGPGNTIYF.

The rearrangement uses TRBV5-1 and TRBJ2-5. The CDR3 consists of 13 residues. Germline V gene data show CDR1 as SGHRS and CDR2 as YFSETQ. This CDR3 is CASSLDRSETQYF. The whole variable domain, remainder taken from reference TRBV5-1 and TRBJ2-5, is KAGVTQTPRYLIKTRGQQVTLSCSPISGHRSVSWYQQTPGQGLQFLFEYFSETQRNKGNFPGRFSGRQFSNSRSEMNVSTLELGDSALYLCASSLDRSETQYFGPGTRLLVL.

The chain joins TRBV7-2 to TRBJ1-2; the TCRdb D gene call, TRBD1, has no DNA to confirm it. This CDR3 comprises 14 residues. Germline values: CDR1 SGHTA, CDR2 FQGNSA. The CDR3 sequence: CASSRDGTDYGYTF.